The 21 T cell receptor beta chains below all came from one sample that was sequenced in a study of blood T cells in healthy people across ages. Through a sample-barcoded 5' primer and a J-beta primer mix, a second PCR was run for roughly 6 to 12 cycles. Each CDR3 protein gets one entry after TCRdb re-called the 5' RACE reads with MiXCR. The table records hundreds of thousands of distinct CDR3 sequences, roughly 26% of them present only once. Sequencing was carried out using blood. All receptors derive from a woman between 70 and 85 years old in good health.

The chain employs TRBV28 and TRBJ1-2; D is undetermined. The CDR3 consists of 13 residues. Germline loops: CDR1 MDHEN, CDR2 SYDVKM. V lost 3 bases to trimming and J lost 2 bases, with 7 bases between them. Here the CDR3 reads CASSFDNNYGYTF. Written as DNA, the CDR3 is TGTGCCAGCAGTTTTGATAACAACTATGGCTACACCTTC.

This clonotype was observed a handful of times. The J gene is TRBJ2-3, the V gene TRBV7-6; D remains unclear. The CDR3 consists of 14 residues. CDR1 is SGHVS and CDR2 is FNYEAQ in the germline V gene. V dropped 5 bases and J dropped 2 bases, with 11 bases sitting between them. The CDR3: CASSKGGPTDTQYF. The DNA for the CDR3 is TGTGCCAGCAGCAAAGGCGGCCCCACAGATACGCAGTATTTT.

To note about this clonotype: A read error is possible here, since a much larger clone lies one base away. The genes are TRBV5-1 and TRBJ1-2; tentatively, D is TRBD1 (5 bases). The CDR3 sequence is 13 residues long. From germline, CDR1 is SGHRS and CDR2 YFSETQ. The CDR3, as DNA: TGCGCCAGAAGCTTGCAGGGAACGGGTGGCTACACCTTC. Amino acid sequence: CARSLQGTGGYTF.

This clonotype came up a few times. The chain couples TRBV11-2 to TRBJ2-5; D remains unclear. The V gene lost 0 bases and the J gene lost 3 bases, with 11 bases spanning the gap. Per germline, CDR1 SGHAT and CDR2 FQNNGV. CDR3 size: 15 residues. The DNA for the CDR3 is TGTGCCAGCAGCTTAGAAGCGATGCCGGAAGAGACCCAGTACTTC. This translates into CASSLEAMPEETQYF.

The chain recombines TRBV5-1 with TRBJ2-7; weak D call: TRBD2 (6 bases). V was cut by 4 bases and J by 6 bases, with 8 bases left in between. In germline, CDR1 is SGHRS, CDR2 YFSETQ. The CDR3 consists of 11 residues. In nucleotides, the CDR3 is TGCGCCAGCAGCGAGGGAGGCGAGCAGTACTTC. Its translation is CASSEGGEQYF. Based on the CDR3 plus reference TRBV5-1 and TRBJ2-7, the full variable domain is KAGVTQTPRYLIKTRGQQVTLSCSPISGHRSVSWYQQTPGQGLQFLFEYFSETQRNKGNFPGRFSGRQFSNSRSEMNVSTLELGDSALYLCASSEGGEQYFGPGTRLTVT.

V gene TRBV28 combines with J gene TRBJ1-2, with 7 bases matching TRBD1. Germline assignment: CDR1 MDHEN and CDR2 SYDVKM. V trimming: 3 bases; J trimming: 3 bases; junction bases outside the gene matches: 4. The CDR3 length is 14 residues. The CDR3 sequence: CASSFRDRDYGYTF. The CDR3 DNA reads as TGTGCCAGCAGTTTCCGAGACAGGGACTATGGCTACACCTTC.

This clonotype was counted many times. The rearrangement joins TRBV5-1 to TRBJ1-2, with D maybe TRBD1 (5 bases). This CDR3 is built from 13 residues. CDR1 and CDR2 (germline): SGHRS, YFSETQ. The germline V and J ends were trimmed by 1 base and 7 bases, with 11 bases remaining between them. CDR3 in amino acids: CASSLQGTGGYTF. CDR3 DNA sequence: TGCGCCAGCAGCTTGCAGGGAACGGGTGGCTACACCTTC. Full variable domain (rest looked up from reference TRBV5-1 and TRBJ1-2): KAGVTQTPRYLIKTRGQQVTLSCSPISGHRSVSWYQQTPGQGLQFLFEYFSETQRNKGNFPGRFSGRQFSNSRSEMNVSTLELGDSALYLCASSLQGTGGYTFGSGTRLTVV.

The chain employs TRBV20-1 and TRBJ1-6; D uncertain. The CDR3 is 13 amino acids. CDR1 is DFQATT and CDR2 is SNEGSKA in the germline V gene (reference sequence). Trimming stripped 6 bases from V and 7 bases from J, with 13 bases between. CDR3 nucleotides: TGCAGTGCAGGCGGGCAGGTGAATTCACCCCTCCACTTT. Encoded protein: CSAGGQVNSPLHF.

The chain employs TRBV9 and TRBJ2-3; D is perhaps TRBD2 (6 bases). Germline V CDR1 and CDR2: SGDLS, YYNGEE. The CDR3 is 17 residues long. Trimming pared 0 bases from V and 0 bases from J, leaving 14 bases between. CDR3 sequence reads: CASSVVPQAGSTDTQYF. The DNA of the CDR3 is TGTGCCAGCAGCGTAGTCCCTCAAGCGGGTAGCACAGATACGCAGTATTTT.

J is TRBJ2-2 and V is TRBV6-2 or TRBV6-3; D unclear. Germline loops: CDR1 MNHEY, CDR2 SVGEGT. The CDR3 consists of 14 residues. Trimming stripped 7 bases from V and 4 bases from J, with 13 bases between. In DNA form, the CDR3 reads TGTGCCAGCACGGCGGCCCCGGCCACCGGGGAGCTGTTTTTT. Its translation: CASTAAPATGELFF.

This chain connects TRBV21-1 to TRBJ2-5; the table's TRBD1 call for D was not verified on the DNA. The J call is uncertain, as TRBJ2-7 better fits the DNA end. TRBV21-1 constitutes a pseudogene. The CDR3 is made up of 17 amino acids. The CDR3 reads CASIETGALPPSYEQYF. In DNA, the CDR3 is TGTGCCAGCATTGAGACAGGGGCGCTTCCCCCATCCTACGAGCAGTACTTC.

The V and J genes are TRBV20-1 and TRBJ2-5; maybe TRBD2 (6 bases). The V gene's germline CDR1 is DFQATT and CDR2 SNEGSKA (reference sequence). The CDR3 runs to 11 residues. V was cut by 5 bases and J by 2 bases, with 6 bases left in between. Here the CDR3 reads CSAGRQETQYF. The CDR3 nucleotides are TGCAGTGCTGGGAGGCAAGAGACCCAGTACTTC.

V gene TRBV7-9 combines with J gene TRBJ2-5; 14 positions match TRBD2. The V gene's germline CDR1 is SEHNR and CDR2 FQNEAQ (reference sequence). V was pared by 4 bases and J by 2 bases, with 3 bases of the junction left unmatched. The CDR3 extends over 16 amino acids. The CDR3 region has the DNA TGTGCCAGCAGCTCCGGACTAGCGGGGGGTCAAGAGACCCAGTACTTC. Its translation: CASSSGLAGGQETQYF.

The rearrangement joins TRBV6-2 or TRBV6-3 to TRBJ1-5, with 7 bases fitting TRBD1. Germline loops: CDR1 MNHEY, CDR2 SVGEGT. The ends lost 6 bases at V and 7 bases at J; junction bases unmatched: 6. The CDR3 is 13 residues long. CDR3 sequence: CASRTGEAQPQHF. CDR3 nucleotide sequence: TGTGCCAGCAGAACAGGGGAGGCGCAGCCCCAGCATTTT.

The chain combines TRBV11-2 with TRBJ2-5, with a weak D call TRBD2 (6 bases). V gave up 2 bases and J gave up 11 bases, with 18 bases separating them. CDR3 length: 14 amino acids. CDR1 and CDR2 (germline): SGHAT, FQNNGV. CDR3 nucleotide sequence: TGTGCCAGCAGCTTAAACGGGAGAGTCGGGGAGCAGTACTTC. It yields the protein CASSLNGRVGEQYF.

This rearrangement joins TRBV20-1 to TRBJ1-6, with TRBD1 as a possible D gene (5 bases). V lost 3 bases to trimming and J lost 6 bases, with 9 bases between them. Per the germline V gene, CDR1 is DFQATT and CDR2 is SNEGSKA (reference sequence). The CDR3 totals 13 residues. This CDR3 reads CSASRGTNSPLHF. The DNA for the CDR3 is TGCAGTGCTAGCCGAGGGACTAATTCACCCCTCCACTTT.

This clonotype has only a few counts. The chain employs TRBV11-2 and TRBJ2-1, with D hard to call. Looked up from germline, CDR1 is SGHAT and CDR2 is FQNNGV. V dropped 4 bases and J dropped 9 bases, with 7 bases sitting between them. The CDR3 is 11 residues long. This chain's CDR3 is CASSSSPEQFF. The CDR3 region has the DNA TGTGCCAGCAGCTCCTCCCCTGAGCAGTTCTTC.

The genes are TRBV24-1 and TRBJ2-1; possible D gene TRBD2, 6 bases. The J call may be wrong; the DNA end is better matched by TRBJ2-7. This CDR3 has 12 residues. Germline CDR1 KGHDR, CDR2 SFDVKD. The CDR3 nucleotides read TGTGCCACCAGTGCTGCGGGAAACGAGCAGTACTTC. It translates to CATSAAGNEQYF.

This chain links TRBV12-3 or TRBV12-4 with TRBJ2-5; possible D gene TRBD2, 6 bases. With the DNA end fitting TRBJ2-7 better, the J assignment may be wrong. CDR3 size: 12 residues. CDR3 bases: TGTGCCAGCAGTTGGGGGACTTACGAGCAGTACTTC. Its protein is CASSWGTYEQYF.

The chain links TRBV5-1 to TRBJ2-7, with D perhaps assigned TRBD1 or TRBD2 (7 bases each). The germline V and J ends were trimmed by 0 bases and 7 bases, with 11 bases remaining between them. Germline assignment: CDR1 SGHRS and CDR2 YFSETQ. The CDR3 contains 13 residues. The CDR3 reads CASSLAGGQEQYF. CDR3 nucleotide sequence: TGCGCCAGCAGCTTGGCGGGGGGACAGGAGCAGTACTTC. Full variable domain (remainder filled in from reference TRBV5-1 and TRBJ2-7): KAGVTQTPRYLIKTRGQQVTLSCSPISGHRSVSWYQQTPGQGLQFLFEYFSETQRNKGNFPGRFSGRQFSNSRSEMNVSTLELGDSALYLCASSLAGGQEQYFGPGTRLTVT.

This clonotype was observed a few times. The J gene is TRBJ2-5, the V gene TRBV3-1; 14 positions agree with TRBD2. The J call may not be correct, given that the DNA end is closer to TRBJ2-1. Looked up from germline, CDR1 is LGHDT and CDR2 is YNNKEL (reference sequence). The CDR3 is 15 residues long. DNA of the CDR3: TGTGCCAGCAGCCAGGGACTAGCGGGAGTCGCTGAGCAGTTCTTC. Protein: CASSQGLAGVAEQFF.